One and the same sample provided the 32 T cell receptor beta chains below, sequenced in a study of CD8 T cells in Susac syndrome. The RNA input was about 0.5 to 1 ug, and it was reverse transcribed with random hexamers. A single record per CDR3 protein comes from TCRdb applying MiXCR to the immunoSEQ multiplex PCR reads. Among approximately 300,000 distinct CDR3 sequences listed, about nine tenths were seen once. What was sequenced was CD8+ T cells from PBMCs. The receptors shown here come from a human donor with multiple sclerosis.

CDR3 nucleotides: TGTGCCAGCAGGGGTCCCGGGACTAGCGGGGCAGATACGCAGTATTTT. It translates to CASRGPGTSGADTQYF. This chain connects TRBV6-1 to TRBJ2-3, with 13 bases matching TRBD2. Germline V gene lookup returns CDR1 MNHNS and CDR2 SASEGT. The CDR3 spans 16 residues. V lost 6 bases to trimming and J lost 4 bases; unmatched junction nucleotides: 7.

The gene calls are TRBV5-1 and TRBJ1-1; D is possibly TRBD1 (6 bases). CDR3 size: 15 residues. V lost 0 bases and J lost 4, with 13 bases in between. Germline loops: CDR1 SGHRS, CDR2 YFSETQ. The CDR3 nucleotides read TGCGCCAGCAGCTTGGAGGGGGGTTGGTCCACTGAAGCTTTCTTT. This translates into CASSLEGGWSTEAFF.

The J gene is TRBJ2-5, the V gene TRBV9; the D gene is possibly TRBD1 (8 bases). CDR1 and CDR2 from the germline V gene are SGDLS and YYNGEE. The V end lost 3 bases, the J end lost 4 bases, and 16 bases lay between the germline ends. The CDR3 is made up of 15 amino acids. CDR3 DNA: TGTGCCAGCAGCGGAGACAGGGGACTATTAGAGACCCAGTACTTC. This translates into CASSGDRGLLETQYF.

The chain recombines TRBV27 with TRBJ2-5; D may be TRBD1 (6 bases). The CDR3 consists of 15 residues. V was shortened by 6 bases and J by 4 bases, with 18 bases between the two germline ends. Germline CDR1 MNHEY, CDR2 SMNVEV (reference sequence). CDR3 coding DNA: TGTGCCAGCAGCCCCGGGACACAGAGAGGAGAGACCCAGTACTTC. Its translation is CASSPGTQRGETQYF.

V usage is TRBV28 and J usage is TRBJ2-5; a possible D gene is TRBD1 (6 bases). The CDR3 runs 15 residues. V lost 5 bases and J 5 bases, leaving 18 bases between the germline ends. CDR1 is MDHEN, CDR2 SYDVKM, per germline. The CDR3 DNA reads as TGTGCCAGCAGTACTACAACAGGGAGCCTCGAGACCCAGTACTTC. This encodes CASSTTTGSLETQYF.

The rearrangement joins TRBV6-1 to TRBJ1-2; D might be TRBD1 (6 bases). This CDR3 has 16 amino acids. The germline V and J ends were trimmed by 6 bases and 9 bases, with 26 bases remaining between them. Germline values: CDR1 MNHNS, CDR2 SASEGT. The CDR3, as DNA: TGTGCCAGCAGGCTAGGGGGTCAACGTCTGGGACATCGCTACACCTTC. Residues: CASRLGGQRLGHRYTF.

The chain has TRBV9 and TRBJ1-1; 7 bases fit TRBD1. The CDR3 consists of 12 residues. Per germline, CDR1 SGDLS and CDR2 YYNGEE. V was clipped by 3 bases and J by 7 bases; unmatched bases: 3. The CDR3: CASSANRGEAFF. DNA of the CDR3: TGTGCCAGCAGCGCCAACAGGGGTGAAGCTTTCTTT.

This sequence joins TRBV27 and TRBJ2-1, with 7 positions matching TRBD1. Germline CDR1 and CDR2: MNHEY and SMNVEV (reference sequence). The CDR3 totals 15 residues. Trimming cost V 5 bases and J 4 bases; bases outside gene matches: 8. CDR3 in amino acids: CASSPGTATYNEQFF. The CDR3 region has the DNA TGTGCCAGCAGTCCAGGGACAGCTACATACAATGAGCAGTTCTTC.

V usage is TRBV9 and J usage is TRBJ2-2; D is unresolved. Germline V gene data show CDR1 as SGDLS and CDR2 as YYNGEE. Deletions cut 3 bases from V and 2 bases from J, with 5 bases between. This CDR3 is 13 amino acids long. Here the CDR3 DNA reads TGTGCCAGCAGCGCCCACAACACCGGGGAGCTGTTTTTT. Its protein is CASSAHNTGELFF.

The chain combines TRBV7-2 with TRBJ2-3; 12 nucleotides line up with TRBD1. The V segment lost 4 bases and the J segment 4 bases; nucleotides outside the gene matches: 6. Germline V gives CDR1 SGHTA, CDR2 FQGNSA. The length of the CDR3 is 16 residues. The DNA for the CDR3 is TGTGCCAGCAGCTCCTCCGGGACAGGGGGCCCAGATACGCAGTATTTT. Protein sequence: CASSSSGTGGPDTQYF. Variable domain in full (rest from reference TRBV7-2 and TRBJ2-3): GAGVSQSPSNKVTEKGKDVELRCDPISGHTALYWYRQSLGQGLEFLIYFQGNSAPDKSGLPSDRFSAERTGGSVSTLTIQRTQQEDSAVYLCASSSSGTGGPDTQYFGPGTRLTVL.

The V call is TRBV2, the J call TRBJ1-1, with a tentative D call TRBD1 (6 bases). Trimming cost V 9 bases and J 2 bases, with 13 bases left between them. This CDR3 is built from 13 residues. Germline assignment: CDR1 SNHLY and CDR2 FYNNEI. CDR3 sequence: CARGGSDNTEAFF. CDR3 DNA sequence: TGTGCCAGGGGGGGCAGCGATAACACTGAAGCTTTCTTT. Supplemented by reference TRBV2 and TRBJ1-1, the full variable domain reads EPEVTQTPSHQVTQMGQEVILRCVPISNHLYFYWYRQILGQKVEFLVSFYNNEISEKSEIFDDQFSVERPDGSNFTLKIRSTKLEDSAMYFCARGGSDNTEAFFGQGTRLTVV.

The CDR3 sequence: CASSYDQKRGLDEQYF. In DNA, the CDR3 is TGTGCCAGCAGTTATGACCAGAAAAGGGGGCTCGACGAGCAGTACTTC. The chain links TRBV6-2 or TRBV6-3 to TRBJ2-7; TRBD1 matches at 7 bases. V lost 3 bases to trimming and J lost 5 bases; unmatched junction nucleotides: 13. Germline V gives CDR1 MNHEY, CDR2 SVGEGT. There are 16 residues in the CDR3.

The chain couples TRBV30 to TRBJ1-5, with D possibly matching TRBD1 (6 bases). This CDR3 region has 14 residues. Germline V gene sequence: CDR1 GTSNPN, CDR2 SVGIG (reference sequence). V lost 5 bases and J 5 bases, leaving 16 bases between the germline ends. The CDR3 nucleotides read TGTGCCTGGGCAGCACGAGGGGGGCATCAGCCCCAGCATTTT. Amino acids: CAWAARGGHQPQHF.

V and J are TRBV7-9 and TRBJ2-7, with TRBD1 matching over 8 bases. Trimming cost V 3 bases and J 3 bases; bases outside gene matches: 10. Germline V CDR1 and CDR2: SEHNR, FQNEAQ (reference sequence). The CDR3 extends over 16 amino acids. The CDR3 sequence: CASSLSSGQAIYEQYF. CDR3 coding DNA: TGTGCCAGCAGCTTGAGCTCGGGACAGGCCATCTACGAGCAGTACTTC. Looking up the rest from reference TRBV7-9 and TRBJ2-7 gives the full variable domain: DTGVSQNPRHKITKRGQNVTFRCDPISEHNRLYWYRQTLGQGPEFLTYFQNEAQLEKSRLLSDRFSAERPKGSFSTLEIQRTEQGDSAMYLCASSLSSGQAIYEQYFGPGTRLTVT.

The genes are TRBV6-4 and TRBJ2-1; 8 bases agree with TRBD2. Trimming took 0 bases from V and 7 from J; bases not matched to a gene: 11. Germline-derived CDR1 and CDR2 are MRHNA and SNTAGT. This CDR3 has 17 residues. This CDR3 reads CASSDSPREGLGNEQFF. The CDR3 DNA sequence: TGTGCCAGCAGTGACTCGCCTCGGGAGGGCCTTGGGAATGAGCAGTTCTTC.

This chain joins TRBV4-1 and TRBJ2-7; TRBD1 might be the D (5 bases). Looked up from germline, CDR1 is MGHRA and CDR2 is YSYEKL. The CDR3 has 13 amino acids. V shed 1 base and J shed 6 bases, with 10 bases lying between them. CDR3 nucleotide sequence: TGCGCCAGCAGCCAAGCCCAGGGCATCGAGCAGTACTTC. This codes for CASSQAQGIEQYF.

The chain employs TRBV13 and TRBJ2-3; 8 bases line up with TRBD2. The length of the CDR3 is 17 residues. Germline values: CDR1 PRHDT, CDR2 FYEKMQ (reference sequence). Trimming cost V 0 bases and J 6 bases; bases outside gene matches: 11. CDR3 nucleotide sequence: TGTGCCAGCAGCTTAGGTGGTTCGGGAGGGCCCTCTGATACGCAGTATTTT. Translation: CASSLGGSGGPSDTQYF.

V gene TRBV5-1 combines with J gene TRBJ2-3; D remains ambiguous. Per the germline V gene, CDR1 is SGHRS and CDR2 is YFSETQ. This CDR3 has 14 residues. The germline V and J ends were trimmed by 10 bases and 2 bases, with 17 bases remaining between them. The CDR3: CAGALYSSTDTQYF. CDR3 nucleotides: TGCGCCGGCGCTTTGTACAGCTCCACAGATACGCAGTATTTT.

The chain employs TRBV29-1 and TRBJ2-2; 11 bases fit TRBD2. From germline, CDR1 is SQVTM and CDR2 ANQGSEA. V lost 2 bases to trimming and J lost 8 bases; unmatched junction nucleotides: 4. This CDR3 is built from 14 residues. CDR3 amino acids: CSVEKLAGAGELFF. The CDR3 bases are TGCAGCGTTGAAAAACTAGCGGGAGCTGGGGAGCTGTTTTTT.

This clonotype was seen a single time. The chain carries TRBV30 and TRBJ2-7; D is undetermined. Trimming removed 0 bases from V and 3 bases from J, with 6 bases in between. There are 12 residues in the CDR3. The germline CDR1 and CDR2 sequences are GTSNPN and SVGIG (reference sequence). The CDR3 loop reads CAWSVNSYEQYF. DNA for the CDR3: TGTGCCTGGAGTGTCAACAGCTACGAGCAGTACTTC.

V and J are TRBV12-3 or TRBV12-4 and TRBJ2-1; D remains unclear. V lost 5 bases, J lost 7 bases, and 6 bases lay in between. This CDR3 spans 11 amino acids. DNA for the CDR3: TGTGCCAGCAGTCTGCCAAATGAGCAGTTCTTC. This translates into CASSLPNEQFF.

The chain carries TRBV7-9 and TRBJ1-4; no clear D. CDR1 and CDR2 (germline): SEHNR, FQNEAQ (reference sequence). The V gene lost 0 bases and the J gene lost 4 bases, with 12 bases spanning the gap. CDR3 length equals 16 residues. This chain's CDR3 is CASSLASVDFNEKLFF. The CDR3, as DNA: TGTGCCAGCAGCTTAGCTAGTGTAGACTTTAATGAAAAACTGTTTTTT. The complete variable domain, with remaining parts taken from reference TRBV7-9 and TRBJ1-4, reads DTGVSQNPRHKITKRGQNVTFRCDPISEHNRLYWYRQTLGQGPEFLTYFQNEAQLEKSRLLSDRFSAERPKGSFSTLEIQRTEQGDSAMYLCASSLASVDFNEKLFFGSGTQLSVL.

CDR3 residues: CSASDREFEQYF. The CDR3, as DNA: TGCAGTGCTAGTGACAGGGAATTCGAGCAGTACTTC. The chain joins TRBV20-1 to TRBJ2-7, with 7 bases fitting TRBD1. The J segment lost 6 bases and the V segment lost 3 bases, leaving 5 bases of the junction unmatched. The germline gives CDR1 DFQATT, CDR2 SNEGSKA (reference sequence). This CDR3 contains 12 residues.

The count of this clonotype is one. In DNA, the CDR3 is TGCAGCGTTGATGGGACTAGCGGGAGTCTAGAGACCCAGTACTTC. This codes for CSVDGTSGSLETQYF. The V call is TRBV29-1, the J call TRBJ2-5, with 14 nucleotides matching TRBD2. Germline lookup yields CDR1 SQVTM and CDR2 ANQGSEA. The length of the CDR3 is 15 residues. With 3 bases clipped from V and 4 bases from J, the junction kept 4 bases outside the gene matches.

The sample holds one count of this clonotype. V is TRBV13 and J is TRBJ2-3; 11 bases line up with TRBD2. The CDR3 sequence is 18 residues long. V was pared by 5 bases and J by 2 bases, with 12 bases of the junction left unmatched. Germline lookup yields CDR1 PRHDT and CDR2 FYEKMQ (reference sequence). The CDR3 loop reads CASSAPPGTSGYTDTQYF. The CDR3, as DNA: TGTGCCAGCAGCGCCCCGCCCGGGACTAGCGGATACACAGATACGCAGTATTTT.

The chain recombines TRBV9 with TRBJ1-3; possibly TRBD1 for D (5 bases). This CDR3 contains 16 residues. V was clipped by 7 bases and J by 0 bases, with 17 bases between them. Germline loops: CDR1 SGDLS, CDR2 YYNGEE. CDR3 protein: CASGYGTDNSGNTIYF. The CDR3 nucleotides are TGTGCCAGCGGCTACGGGACCGACAACTCTGGAAACACCATATATTTT.

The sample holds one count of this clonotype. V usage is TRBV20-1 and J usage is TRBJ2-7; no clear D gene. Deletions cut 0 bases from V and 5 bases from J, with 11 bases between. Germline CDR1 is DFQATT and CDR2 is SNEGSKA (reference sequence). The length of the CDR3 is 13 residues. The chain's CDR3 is CSARELAFHEQYF. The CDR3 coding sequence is TGCAGTGCTAGAGAATTGGCGTTCCACGAGCAGTACTTC.

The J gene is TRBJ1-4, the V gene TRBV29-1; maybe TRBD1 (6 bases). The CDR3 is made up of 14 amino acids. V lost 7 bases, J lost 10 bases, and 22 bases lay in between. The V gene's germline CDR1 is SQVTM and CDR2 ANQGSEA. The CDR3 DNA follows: TGCAGCGCTAGCCCCGGGCAGGGGATCGGAAAACTGTTTTTT. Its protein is CSASPGQGIGKLFF.

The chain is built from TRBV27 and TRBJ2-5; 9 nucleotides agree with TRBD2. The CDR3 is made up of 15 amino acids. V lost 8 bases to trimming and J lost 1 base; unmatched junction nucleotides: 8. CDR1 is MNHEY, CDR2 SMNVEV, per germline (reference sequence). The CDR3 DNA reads TGTGCCAGCGTACCTAGCGGGGCCCCCCAAGAGACCCAGTACTTC. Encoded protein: CASVPSGAPQETQYF.

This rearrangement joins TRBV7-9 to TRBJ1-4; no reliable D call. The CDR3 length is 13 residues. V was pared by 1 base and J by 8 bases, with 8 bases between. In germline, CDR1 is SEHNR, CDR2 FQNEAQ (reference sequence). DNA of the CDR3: TGTGCCAGCAGCTTAGACCTTGGAGAAAAACTGTTTTTT. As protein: CASSLDLGEKLFF. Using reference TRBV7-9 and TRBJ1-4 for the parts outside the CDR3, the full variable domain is DTGVSQNPRHKITKRGQNVTFRCDPISEHNRLYWYRQTLGQGPEFLTYFQNEAQLEKSRLLSDRFSAERPKGSFSTLEIQRTEQGDSAMYLCASSLDLGEKLFFGSGTQLSVL.

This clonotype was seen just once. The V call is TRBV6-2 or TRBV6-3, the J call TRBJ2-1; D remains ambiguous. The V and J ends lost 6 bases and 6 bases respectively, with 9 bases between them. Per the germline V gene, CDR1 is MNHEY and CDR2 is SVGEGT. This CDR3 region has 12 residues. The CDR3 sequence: CASSPPINEQFF. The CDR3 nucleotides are TGTGCCAGCAGCCCCCCAATCAATGAGCAGTTCTTC.

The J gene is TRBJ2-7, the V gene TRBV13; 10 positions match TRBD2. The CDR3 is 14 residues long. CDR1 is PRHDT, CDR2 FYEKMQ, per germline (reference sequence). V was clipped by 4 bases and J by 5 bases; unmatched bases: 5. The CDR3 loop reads CASSSSGSPDEQYF. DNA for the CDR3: TGTGCCAGCAGCTCTAGCGGGAGTCCTGACGAGCAGTACTTC.